The clone carrying this TCR beta chain has ten or more counts. Its antigen is unknown. These data originate in a study of T cells in Graves' hyperthyroidism and ophthalmopathy. Investigators excluded patients with uncontrolled infection, other autoimmune disease, pregnancy or lactation. Study-wide results and caveats: Also found in blood were most expanded thyroid clonotypes above 0.001. Median prediction lead before ophthalmopathy onset was 5 to 7.5 months with the model.

RNA transcripts provided the source from which TCR beta CDR3 regions were amplified. Primed by the HTBI set, a first-round RT-PCR was run on the TCR CDR3. In TCRdb, the multiplex PCR reads were re-called with MiXCR into one record per CDR3 protein. The sample has a few hundred thousand distinct CDR3 sequences; more than 45% are singletons. With 0 bases clipped from V and 5 bases from J, the junction kept 3 bases outside the gene matches. The CDR3 is 14 amino acids. The germline gives CDR1 SGHTA, CDR2 FQGNSA. V is TRBV7-2 and J is TRBJ1-2; 7 positions agree with TRBD1. The sequence was obtained from a woman under 30 with Graves' hyperthyroidism. The sequenced sample was peripheral blood or thyroid tissue (not recorded which). This CDR3 reads CASSLARTGYGYTF. For the CDR3, the DNA is TGTGCCAGCAGCTTAGCTAGGACAGGATATGGCTACACCTTC.